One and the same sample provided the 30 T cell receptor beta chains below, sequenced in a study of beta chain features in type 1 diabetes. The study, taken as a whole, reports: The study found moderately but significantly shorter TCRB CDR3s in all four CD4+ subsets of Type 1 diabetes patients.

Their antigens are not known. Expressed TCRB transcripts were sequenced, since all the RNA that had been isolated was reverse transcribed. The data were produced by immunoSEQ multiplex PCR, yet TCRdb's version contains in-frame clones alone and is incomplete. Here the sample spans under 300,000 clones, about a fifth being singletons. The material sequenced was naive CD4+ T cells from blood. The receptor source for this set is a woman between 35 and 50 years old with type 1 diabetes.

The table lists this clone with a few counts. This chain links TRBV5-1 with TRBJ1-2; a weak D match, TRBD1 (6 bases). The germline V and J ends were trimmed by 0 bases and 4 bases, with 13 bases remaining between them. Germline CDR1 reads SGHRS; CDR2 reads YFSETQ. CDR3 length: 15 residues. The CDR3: CASSLGRTDSYGYTF. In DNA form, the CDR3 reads TGCGCCAGCAGCTTGGGTCGGACAGACAGCTATGGCTACACCTTC.

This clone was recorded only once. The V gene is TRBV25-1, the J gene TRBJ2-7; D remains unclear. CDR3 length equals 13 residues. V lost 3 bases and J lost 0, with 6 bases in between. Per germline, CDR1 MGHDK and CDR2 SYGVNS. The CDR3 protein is CASSDPNSYEQYF. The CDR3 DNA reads TGTGCCAGCAGTGATCCTAACTCCTACGAGCAGTACTTC.

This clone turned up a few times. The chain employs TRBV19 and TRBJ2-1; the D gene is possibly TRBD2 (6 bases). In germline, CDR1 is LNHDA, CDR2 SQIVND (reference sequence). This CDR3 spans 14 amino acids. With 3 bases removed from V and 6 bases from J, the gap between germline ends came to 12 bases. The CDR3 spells CASSMGGTGNEQFF. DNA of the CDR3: TGTGCCAGTAGTATGGGCGGGACGGGCAATGAGCAGTTCTTC.

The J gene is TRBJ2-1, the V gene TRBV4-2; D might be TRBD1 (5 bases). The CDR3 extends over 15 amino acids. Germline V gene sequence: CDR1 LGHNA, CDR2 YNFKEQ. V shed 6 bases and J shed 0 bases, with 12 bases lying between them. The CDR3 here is CASSQDKSSYNEQFF. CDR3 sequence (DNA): TGTGCCAGCAGTCAGGACAAGAGCTCCTACAATGAGCAGTTCTTC.

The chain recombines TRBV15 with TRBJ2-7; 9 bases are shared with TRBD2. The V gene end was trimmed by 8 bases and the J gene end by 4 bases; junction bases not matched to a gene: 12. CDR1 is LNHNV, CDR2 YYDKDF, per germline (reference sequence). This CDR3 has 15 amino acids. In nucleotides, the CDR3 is TGTGCCACCTCTCACCGGGCTAGCGGGACGTACGAGCAGTACTTC. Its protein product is CATSHRASGTYEQYF.

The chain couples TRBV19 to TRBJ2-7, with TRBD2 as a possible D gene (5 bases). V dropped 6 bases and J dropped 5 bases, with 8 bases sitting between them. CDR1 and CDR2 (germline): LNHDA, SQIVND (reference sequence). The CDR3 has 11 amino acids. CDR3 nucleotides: TGTGCCAGTAGAGAGGGAAACGAGCAGTACTTC. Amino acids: CASREGNEQYF. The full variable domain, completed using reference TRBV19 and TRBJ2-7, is DGGITQSPKYLFRKEGQNVTLSCEQNLNHDAMYWYRQDPGQGLRLIYYSQIVNDFQKGDIAEGYSVSREKKESFPLTVTSAQKNPTAFYLCASREGNEQYFGPGTRLTVT.

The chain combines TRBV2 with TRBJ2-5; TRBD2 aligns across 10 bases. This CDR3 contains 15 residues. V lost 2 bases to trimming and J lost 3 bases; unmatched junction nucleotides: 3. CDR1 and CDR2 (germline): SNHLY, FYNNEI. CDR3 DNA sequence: TGTGCCAGCAGTGAATTAGGACTAGCGGAAGAGACCCAGTACTTC. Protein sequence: CASSELGLAEETQYF.

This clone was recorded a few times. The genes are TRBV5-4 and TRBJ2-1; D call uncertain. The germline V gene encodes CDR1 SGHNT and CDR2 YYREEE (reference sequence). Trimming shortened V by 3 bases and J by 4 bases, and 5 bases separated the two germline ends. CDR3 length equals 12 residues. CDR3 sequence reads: CASSSGYNEQFF. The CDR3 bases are TGTGCCAGCAGCTCGGGTTACAATGAGCAGTTCTTC.

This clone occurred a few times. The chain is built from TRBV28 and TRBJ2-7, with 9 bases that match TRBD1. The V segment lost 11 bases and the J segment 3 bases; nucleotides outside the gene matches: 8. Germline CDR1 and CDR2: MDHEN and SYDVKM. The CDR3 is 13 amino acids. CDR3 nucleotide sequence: TGTGCCTCACAATCGGGACAGGGCTACGAGCAGTACTTC. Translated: CASQSGQGYEQYF.

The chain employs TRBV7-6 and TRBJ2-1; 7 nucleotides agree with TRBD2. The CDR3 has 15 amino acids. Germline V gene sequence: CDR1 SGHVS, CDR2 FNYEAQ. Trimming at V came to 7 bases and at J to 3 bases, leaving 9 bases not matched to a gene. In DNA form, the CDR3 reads TGTGCCAGCATCCCCAGCGGGACGAGCTACAATGAGCAGTTCTTC. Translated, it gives CASIPSGTSYNEQFF.

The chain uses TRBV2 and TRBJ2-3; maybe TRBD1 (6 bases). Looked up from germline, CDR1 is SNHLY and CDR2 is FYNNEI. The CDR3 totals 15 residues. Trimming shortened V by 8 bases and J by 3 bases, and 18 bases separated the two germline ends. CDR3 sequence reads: CASVGQGLGTDTQYF. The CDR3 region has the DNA TGTGCCAGCGTTGGCCAGGGGCTTGGGACAGATACGCAGTATTTT.

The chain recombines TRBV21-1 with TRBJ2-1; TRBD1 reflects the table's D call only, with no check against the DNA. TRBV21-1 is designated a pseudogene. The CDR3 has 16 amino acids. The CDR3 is CASSPQRARIRNEQFF. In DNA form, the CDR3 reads TGTGCCAGCAGCCCCCAAAGAGCCAGGATACGCAATGAGCAGTTCTTC.

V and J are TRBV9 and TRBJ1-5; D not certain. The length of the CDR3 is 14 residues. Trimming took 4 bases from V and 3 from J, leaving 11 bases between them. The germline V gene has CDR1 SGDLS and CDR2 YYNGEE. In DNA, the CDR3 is TGTGCCAGCAGCTCCGGGGAGGACAATCAGCCCCAGCATTTT. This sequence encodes CASSSGEDNQPQHF.

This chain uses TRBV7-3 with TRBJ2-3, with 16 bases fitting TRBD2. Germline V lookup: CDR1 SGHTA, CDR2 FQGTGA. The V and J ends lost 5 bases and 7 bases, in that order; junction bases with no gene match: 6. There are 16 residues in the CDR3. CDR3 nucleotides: TGTGCCAGCAGCGCCCCGGGACTAGCGGGGGGGTATACGCAGTATTTT. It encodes CASSAPGLAGGYTQYF. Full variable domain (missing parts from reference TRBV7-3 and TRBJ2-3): GAGVSQTPSNKVTEKGKYVELRCDPISGHTALYWYRQSLGQGPEFLIYFQGTGAADDSGLPNDRFFAVRPEGSVSTLKIQRTERGDSAVYLCASSAPGLAGGYTQYFGPGTRLTVL.

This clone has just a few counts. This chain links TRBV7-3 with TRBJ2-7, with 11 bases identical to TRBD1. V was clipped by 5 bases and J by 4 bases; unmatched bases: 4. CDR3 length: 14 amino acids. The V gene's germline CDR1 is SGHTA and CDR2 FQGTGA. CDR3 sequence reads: CASSTGTGGYEQYF. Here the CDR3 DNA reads TGTGCCAGCAGCACCGGGACAGGGGGTTACGAGCAGTACTTC.

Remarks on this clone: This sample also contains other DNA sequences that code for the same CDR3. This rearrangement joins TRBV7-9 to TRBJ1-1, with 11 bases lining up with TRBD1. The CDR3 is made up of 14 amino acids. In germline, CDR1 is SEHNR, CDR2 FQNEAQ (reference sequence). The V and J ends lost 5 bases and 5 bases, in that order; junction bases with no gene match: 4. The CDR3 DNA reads TGTGCCAGCAGCCTGGGACAGGGGGAAACTGAAGCTTTCTTT. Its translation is CASSLGQGETEAFF.

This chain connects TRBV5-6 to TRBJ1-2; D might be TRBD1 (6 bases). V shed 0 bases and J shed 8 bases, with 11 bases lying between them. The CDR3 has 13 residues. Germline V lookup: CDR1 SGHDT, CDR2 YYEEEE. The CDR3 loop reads CASSLAGAAGYTF. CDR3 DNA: TGTGCCAGCAGCTTGGCAGGGGCGGCGGGCTACACCTTC.

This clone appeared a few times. CDR3 coding DNA: TGCGCCAGCAGCTTGGTAGAGAAGTTTCCCCACAATGAGCAGTTCTTC. Its protein product is CASSLVEKFPHNEQFF. The gene calls are TRBV5-1 and TRBJ2-1, with D uncertain. This CDR3 region has 16 residues. Germline CDR1 SGHRS, CDR2 YFSETQ. V was shortened by 0 bases and J by 5 bases, with 15 bases between the two germline ends.

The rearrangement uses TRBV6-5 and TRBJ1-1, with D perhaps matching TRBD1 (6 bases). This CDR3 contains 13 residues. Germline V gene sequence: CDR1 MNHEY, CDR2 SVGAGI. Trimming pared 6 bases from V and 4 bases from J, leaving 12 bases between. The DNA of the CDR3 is TGTGCCAGCAGCTGGGTGGGGGCCACTGAAGCTTTCTTT. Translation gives CASSWVGATEAFF.

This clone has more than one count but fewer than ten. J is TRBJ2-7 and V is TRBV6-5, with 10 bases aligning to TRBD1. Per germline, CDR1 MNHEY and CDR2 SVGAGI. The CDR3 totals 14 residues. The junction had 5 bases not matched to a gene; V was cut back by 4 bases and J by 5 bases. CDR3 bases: TGTGCCAGCAGTTGGGGACAGGGGAGAAACGAGCAGTACTTC. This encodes CASSWGQGRNEQYF.

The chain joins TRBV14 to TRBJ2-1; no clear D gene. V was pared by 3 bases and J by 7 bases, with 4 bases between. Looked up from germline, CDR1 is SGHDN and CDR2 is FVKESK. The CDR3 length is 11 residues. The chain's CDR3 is CASSHRNEQFF. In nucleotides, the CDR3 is TGTGCCAGCAGCCACAGGAATGAGCAGTTCTTC. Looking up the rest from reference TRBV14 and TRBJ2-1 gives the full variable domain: EAGVTQFPSHSVIEKGQTVTLRCDPISGHDNLYWYRRVMGKEIKFLLHFVKESKQDESGMPNNRFLAERTGGTYSTLKVQPAELEDSGVYFCASSHRNEQFFGPGTRLTVL.

CDR3: CASTTEGTIYF. The CDR3 DNA reads as TGTGCCAGTACCACAGAAGGAACCATATATTTT. This rearrangement joins TRBV19 to TRBJ1-3; D gene uncertain. V was clipped by 7 bases and J by 10 bases, with 11 bases between them. This CDR3 contains 11 residues. CDR1 is LNHDA, CDR2 SQIVND, per germline (reference sequence). Looking up the rest from reference TRBV19 and TRBJ1-3 gives the full variable domain: DGGITQSPKYLFRKEGQNVTLSCEQNLNHDAMYWYRQDPGQGLRLIYYSQIVNDFQKGDIAEGYSVSREKKESFPLTVTSAQKNPTAFYLCASTTEGTIYFGEGSWLTVV.

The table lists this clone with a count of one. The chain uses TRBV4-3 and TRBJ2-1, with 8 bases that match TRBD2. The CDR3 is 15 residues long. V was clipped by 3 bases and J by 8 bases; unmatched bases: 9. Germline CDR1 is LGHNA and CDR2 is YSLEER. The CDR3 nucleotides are TGCGCCAGCAGCCACCGATCGGGAGGGCAGGATGAGCAGTTCTTC. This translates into CASSHRSGGQDEQFF.

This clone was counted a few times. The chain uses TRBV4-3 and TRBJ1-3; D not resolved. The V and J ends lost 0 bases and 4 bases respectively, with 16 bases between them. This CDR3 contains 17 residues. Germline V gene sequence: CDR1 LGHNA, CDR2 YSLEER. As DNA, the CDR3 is TGCGCCAGCAGCCAAGACCTGGAGACCCTCTTGGGAAACACCATATATTTT. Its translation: CASSQDLETLLGNTIYF.

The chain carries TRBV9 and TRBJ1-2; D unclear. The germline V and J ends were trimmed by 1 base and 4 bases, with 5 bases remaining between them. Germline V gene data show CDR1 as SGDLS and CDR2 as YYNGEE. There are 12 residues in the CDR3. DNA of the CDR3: TGTGCCAGCAGCGTAAACAGCTATGGCTACACCTTC. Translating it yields CASSVNSYGYTF.

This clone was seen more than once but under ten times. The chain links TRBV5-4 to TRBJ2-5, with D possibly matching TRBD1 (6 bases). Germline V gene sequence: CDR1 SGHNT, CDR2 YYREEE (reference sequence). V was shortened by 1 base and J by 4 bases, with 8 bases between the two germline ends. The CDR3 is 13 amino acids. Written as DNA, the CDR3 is TGTGCCAGCAGCTTGAAAGGGGGAGAGACCCAGTACTTC. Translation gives CASSLKGGETQYF. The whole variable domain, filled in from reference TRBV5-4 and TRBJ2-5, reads ETGVTQSPTHLIKTRGQQVTLRCSSQSGHNTVSWYQQALGQGPQFIFQYYREEENGRGNFPPRFSGLQFPNYSSELNVNALELDDSALYLCASSLKGGETQYFGPGTRLLVL.

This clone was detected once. In nucleotides, the CDR3 is TGTGCCAGCAGCTCTCCGGGACTAGCGGGGTACGGGGTCAATGAGCAGTTCTTC. Translation gives CASSSPGLAGYGVNEQFF. The chain has TRBV9 and TRBJ2-1; 13 bases are a match to TRBD2. This CDR3 contains 18 residues. Germline assignment: CDR1 SGDLS and CDR2 YYNGEE. V shed 4 bases and J 6 bases; nucleotides not matched to a gene: 13.

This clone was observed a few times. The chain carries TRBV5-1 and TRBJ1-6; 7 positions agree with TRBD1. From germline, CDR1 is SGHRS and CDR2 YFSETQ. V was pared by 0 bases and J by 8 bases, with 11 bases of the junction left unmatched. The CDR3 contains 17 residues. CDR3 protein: CASSLAPVGTEDSPLHF. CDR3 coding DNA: TGCGCCAGCAGCTTGGCCCCGGTCGGGACAGAAGATTCACCCCTCCACTTT.

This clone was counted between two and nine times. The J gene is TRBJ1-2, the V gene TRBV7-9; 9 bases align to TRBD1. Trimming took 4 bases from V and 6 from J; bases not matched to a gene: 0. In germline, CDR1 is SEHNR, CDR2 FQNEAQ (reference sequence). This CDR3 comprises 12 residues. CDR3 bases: TGTGCCAGCAGCTGGACAGGGGATGGCTACACCTTC. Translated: CASSWTGDGYTF.

CDR3 DNA sequence: TGCGCCAGCAGCTTGGGACGGGATAATGAAGCTTTCTTT. As protein: CASSLGRDNEAFF. This chain joins TRBV5-1 and TRBJ1-1; no clear D. V dropped 0 bases and J dropped 7 bases, with 10 bases sitting between them. From germline, CDR1 is SGHRS and CDR2 YFSETQ. CDR3 length equals 13 residues.